These 13 T cell receptor beta chains share one sample of origin, sequenced in a study of CD8 T cells in ankylosing spondylitis. TCRdb re-called the 5' RACE reads with MiXCR, one entry per CDR3 protein. The sample holds 250,000 to 350,000 distinct CDR3 sequences, less than 25% seen once. Sequencing used blood, either unsorted or a sorted T cell fraction (not recorded which). All receptors come from a female donor with ankylosing spondylitis or in good health (not recorded which).

There are many counts of this clonotype. This sequence joins TRBV10-3 and TRBJ1-1; 11 nucleotides agree with TRBD1. The CDR3 spans 14 residues. The germline V gene has CDR1 ENHRY and CDR2 SYGVKD. V lost 8 bases and J lost 0; bases outside the gene matches: 2. CDR3 DNA sequence: TGTGCCATCGGGGACAGGGGGTTGAACACTGAAGCTTTCTTT. Its protein product is CAIGDRGLNTEAFF.

In its sample, this clonotype was seen a few times. The chain carries TRBV5-1 and TRBJ2-1, with 13 bases that match TRBD2. Per the germline V gene, CDR1 is SGHRS and CDR2 is YFSETQ. Trimming cost V 4 bases and J 2 bases; bases outside gene matches: 9. This CDR3 region has 18 residues. The CDR3 is CASSPGLAGARAYNEQFF. CDR3 sequence (DNA): TGCGCCAGCAGCCCTGGACTAGCGGGAGCACGGGCCTACAATGAGCAGTTCTTC.

This clonotype rates as hyperexpanded. The chain uses TRBV12-3 or TRBV12-4 and TRBJ2-7; D remains ambiguous. V lost 6 bases and J 2 bases, leaving 8 bases between the germline ends. The CDR3 is 12 residues long. In nucleotides, the CDR3 is TGTGCCAGCAGCCCCGAAGCCTACGAGCAGTACTTC. This gives the protein CASSPEAYEQYF.

This clonotype was observed a handful of times. The chain employs TRBV28 and TRBJ2-2, with TRBD2 matching over 9 bases. The CDR3 totals 16 residues. Germline lookup yields CDR1 MDHEN and CDR2 SYDVKM. The V segment lost 4 bases and the J segment 6 bases; nucleotides outside the gene matches: 9. In DNA form, the CDR3 reads TGTGCCAGCAGTTCGAACCGGGGACTAGCTCCCGGGGAGCTGTTTTTT. Translating gives CASSSNRGLAPGELFF.

The chain links TRBV12-3 or TRBV12-4 to TRBJ1-2, with D tentatively TRBD1 (6 bases). This CDR3 has 13 amino acids. Trimming pared 7 bases from V and 7 bases from J, leaving 16 bases between. CDR3 residues: CASTPRGEAGYTF. The CDR3 DNA reads as TGTGCCAGCACCCCGAGGGGGGAGGCTGGCTACACCTTC.

This clonotype was detected ten times or more. The rearrangement uses TRBV6-4 and TRBJ2-3, with D uncertain. Trimming removed 2 bases from V and 3 bases from J, with 6 bases in between. CDR3 length equals 13 residues. Germline V gene data show CDR1 as MRHNA and CDR2 as SNTAGT. CDR3 nucleotide sequence: TGTGCCAGCAGTGACGAAATTACAGATACGCAGTATTTT. The encoded protein is CASSDEITDTQYF.

This clonotype has a handful of counts. This chain connects TRBV10-2 to TRBJ2-1, with D possibly TRBD2 on 6 matching bases. CDR1 is WSHSY and CDR2 is SAAADI in the germline V gene. CDR3 length: 11 residues. V was shortened by 10 bases and J by 9 bases, with 13 bases between the two germline ends. This chain's CDR3 is CATTTRGEQFF. CDR3 bases: TGCGCCACAACGACTAGGGGTGAGCAGTTCTTC.

The chain combines TRBV7-8 with TRBJ1-2; D remains ambiguous. CDR3 length equals 12 residues. Germline V gives CDR1 SGHVS, CDR2 FQNEAQ. V lost 0 bases and J 8 bases, leaving 7 bases between the germline ends. Here the CDR3 DNA reads TGTGCCAGCAGCTTAGCCCGTTCCGGCTACACCTTC. It is translated as CASSLARSGYTF.

This clonotype was counted only a few times. The chain couples TRBV5-1 to TRBJ2-1; 10 nucleotides match TRBD1. CDR1 and CDR2 (germline): SGHRS, YFSETQ. Trimming cost V 5 bases and J 0 bases; bases outside gene matches: 8. This CDR3 comprises 17 residues. In DNA form, the CDR3 reads TGCGCCAGCAGTTCAGGACAGGGGGTTTCCTCCTACAATGAGCAGTTCTTC. Protein sequence: CASSSGQGVSSYNEQFF.

The chain is built from TRBV19 and TRBJ1-2; tentatively, D is TRBD1 (5 bases). The CDR3 spans 15 residues. Germline CDR1 reads LNHDA; CDR2 reads SQIVND (reference sequence). Trimming stripped 3 bases from V and 2 bases from J, with 13 bases between. CDR3 loop: CASSMVEGNNYGYTF. Written as DNA, the CDR3 is TGTGCCAGTAGTATGGTTGAGGGGAACAACTATGGCTACACCTTC.

This clonotype was recorded a few times. V gene TRBV2 combines with J gene TRBJ2-7; TRBD2 aligns across 8 bases. Germline V gives CDR1 SNHLY, CDR2 FYNNEI. The CDR3 length is 13 residues. V was clipped by 7 bases and J by 2 bases; unmatched bases: 4. The CDR3 reads CASTGLAPYEQYF. CDR3 DNA: TGTGCCAGCACTGGACTAGCTCCCTACGAGCAGTACTTC. The full variable domain, rest sourced from reference TRBV2 and TRBJ2-7, is EPEVTQTPSHQVTQMGQEVILRCVPISNHLYFYWYRQILGQKVEFLVSFYNNEISEKSEIFDDQFSVERPDGSNFTLKIRSTKLEDSAMYFCASTGLAPYEQYFGPGTRLTVT.

The chain carries TRBV19 and TRBJ2-7, with a tentative D call TRBD1 (6 bases). The CDR3 has 11 amino acids. V shed 5 bases and J shed 6 bases, with 8 bases lying between them. Germline loops: CDR1 LNHDA, CDR2 SQIVND (reference sequence). The CDR3 protein is CASSGRGEQYF. In DNA form, the CDR3 reads TGTGCCAGTAGTGGCAGGGGCGAGCAGTACTTC.

The chain employs TRBV7-8 and TRBJ2-5; 9 bases fit TRBD1. The germline CDR1 and CDR2 sequences are SGHVS and FQNEAQ. This CDR3 has 15 residues. With V trimmed by 5 bases and J by 2 bases, 6 bases remained unmatched. CDR3 in DNA: TGTGCCAGCAGCCGGGGACAGGGCCCGCAAGAGACCCAGTACTTC. Its protein is CASSRGQGPQETQYF.